This TCR beta chain was found in a study of blood T cell repertoires in COVID-19. In the study overall: The origin of the acute and convalescent COVID-19 samples was the United States, Italy and Spain. The cDNA or gDNA used as material had been derived from T cells, B-cell-depleted T cells, or PBMCs.

Assay: immunoSEQ multiplex PCR; the TCRdb copy retains only in-frame clones and omits some. The sample holds around 250,000 clones, roughly nine tenths seen once. Clinical history reported by participants formed the basis on which cohorts were assigned. In germline, CDR1 is MNHEY, CDR2 SMNVEV (reference sequence). Trimming at V came to 3 bases and at J to 2 bases, leaving 4 bases not matched to a gene. The CDR3 is 14 residues long. This clonotype originated in a human donor in a cohort exposed to, infected with or recovered from COVID-19 (not recorded which). The donor label of this sample is uncertain. The rearrangement joins TRBV27 to TRBJ2-7, with 7 bases fitting TRBD1. What was sequenced was PBMCs or T cells enriched from blood (not recorded which). The CDR3, as DNA: TGTGCCAGCAGTTTCCGACAGGGCCCCTACGAGCAGTACTTC. It translates to CASSFRQGPYEQYF.